Below, 3 T cell receptor beta chains from the same sample are listed, as sequenced in a study of a mutant IDH1 vaccine in newly diagnosed glioma. Time point here: week 47, end of study. The content of each vaccine dose was 300 ug of mutant IDH1 20-mer peptide, and topical imiquimod accompanied it. Measured with immunoSEQ multiplex PCR; TCRdb has only the in-frame clones, and not every one. The sample comprises fewer than 55,000 clones, about 65% of which are singletons, and around 4.8% rests with the top ten. No antigens are known for them. The sample was peripheral blood mononuclear cells (PBMCs), taken from a glioma patient whose treatment included an IDH1 peptide vaccine. The receptors were sampled from a man aged 35 to 55 with glioma. Some clones in this sample may be carry-over from other donors' samples.

This clone was picked up one time. This chain uses TRBV6-1 with TRBJ2-7, with D tentatively TRBD2 (5 bases). Germline CDR1 and CDR2: MNHNS and SASEGT. The V gene lost 7 bases and the J gene lost 7 bases, with 14 bases spanning the gap. The CDR3 sequence is 12 residues long. DNA for the CDR3: TGTGCCAGCACCCCGCCGGGGTGGGAGCAGTACTTC. This translates into CASTPPGWEQYF.

This clone turned up a few times. This chain connects TRBV4-1 to TRBJ1-4; D is ambiguous. This CDR3 is built from 15 residues. The germline V gene has CDR1 MGHRA and CDR2 YSYEKL. V lost 1 base and J lost 8, with 14 bases in between. DNA for the CDR3: TGCGCCAGCAGCCAAGTCACAGCAAATGAGGAAAAACTGTTTTTT. It encodes CASSQVTANEEKLFF.

This chain connects TRBV6-5 to TRBJ1-4, with a possible D match to TRBD1 (5 bases). Germline V gene data show CDR1 as MNHEY and CDR2 as SVGAGI. The V gene lost 4 bases and the J gene lost 7 bases, with 13 bases spanning the gap. The CDR3 has 14 amino acids. DNA for the CDR3: TGTGCCAGCAGTTCAAGTCAGGGTACTGAAAAACTGTTTTTT. It yields the protein CASSSSQGTEKLFF.